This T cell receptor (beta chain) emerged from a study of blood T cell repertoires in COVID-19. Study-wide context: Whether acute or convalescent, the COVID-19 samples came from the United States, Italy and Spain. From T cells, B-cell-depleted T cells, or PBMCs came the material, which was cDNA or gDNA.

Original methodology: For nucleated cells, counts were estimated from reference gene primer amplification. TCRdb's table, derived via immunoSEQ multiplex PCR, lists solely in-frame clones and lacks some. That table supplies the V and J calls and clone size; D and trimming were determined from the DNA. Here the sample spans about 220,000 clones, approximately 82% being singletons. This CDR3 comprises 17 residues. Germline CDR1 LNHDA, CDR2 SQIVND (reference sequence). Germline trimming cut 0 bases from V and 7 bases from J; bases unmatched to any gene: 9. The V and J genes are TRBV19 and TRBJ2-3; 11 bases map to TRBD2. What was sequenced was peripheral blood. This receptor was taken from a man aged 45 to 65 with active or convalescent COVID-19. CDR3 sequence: CASSIDLSGTSGNTQYF. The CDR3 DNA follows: TGTGCCAGTAGTATAGATCTATCCGGGACTAGCGGAAATACGCAGTATTTT.